The T cell receptor beta chain under discussion was sequenced for a study of shared clonotypes between healthy human individuals. Study in general: In total, the donors were a couple of women and a few men aged 18 to 49. CD4 naive cells filled three plates per donor, CD4 memory three, CD8 naive two and CD8 memory one.

The genomic DNA of each subset was split evenly across several immunoSEQ plates. Generated by immunoSEQ multiplex PCR, the TCRdb table keeps only in-frame clones and is missing some. Seen here are some 2.4 million clones, over 85% observed once, and the top ten hold around 0.4%. The V end was cut by 5 bases, the J end by 9 bases, with 18 bases between. CDR1 is SGHNT, CDR2 YYREEE, per germline (reference sequence). This CDR3 is 14 amino acids long. This clonotype was obtained from a man younger than 35 in good health. Some clones in this sample may be carry-over from other donors' samples. The chain combines TRBV5-4 with TRBJ2-4; D remains ambiguous. The sample comprised naive CD4+ T cells from PBMCs. Stated subset: CD45RA+ positively selected. This CDR3 is CASSRNTDLGIQYF. Here the CDR3 DNA reads TGTGCCAGCAGTCGGAACACCGACCTAGGCATTCAGTACTTC.